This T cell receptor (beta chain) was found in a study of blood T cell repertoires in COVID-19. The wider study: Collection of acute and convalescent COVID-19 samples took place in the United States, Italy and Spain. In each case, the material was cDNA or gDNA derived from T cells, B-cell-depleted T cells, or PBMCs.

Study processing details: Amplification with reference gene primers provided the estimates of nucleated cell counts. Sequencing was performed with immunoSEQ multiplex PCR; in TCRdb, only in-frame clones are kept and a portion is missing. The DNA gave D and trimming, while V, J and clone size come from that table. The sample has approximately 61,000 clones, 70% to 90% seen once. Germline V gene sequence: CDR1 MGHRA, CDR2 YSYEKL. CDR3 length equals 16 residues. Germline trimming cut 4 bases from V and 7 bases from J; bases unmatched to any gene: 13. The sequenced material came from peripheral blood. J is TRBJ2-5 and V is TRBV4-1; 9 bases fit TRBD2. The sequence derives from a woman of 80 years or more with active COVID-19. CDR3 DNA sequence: TGCGCCAGCAGCCTAGAAACCGCGGGGGGGCTGGGGACCCAGTACTTC. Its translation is CASSLETAGGLGTQYF.